One and the same sample provided the 5 T cell receptor beta chains below, sequenced in a study of blood T cell repertoires in COVID-19. TCRdb's table, derived via immunoSEQ multiplex PCR, lists solely in-frame clones and lacks some. This sample carries about 140,000 clones, around 73% of them seen once, and the ten largest clones take roughly 9%. The sequencing input was peripheral blood. The receptors stem from a woman in her forties or fifties with active or convalescent COVID-19.

This rearrangement joins TRBV25-1 to TRBJ1-5; D call uncertain. V was shortened by 7 bases and J by 2 bases, with 24 bases between the two germline ends. The length of the CDR3 is 18 residues. Germline values: CDR1 MGHDK, CDR2 SYGVNS. The chain's CDR3 is CASTPDSGMNIRNQPQHF. In DNA, the CDR3 is TGTGCCAGCACCCCGGACTCGGGGATGAATATACGCAATCAGCCCCAGCATTTT.

This chain's CDR3 is CASSVLTSGSTDTQYF. The CDR3 DNA reads as TGCGCCAGCTCCGTCCTGACTAGCGGGAGTACAGATACGCAGTATTTT. This chain joins TRBV5-1 and TRBJ2-3; 12 bases fit TRBD2. CDR1 is SGHRS, CDR2 YFSETQ, per germline. V lost 7 bases to trimming and J lost 3 bases; unmatched junction nucleotides: 9. The CDR3 spans 16 residues.

This chain uses TRBV9 with TRBJ2-1; D may be TRBD2 (6 bases). V was shortened by 0 bases and J by 8 bases, with 6 bases between the two germline ends. The CDR3 length is 12 residues. The germline V gene encodes CDR1 SGDLS and CDR2 YYNGEE. This CDR3 is CASSVAGDEQFF. As DNA, the CDR3 is TGTGCCAGCAGCGTAGCGGGGGATGAGCAGTTCTTC.

The chain recombines TRBV7-2 with TRBJ2-7, with 8 bases matching TRBD2. The CDR3 loop spans 14 amino acids. Germline lookup yields CDR1 SGHTA and CDR2 FQGNSA. V shed 0 bases, J shed 2 bases, and the junction held 0 bases outside the gene matches. The CDR3 DNA is TGTGCCAGCAGCTTAGCAGCGGGGGCCTACGAGCAGTACTTC. Amino acids: CASSLAAGAYEQYF.

The chain uses TRBV21-1 and TRBJ2-3; no DNA check was done on the table's D call, TRBD1. TRBV21-1 is classified as a pseudogene. The CDR3 totals 18 residues. In DNA form, the CDR3 reads TGTGCCAGCAGCATACAACGAAGCGGGACAGGGAGCACAGATACGCAGTATTTT. This gives the protein CASSIQRSGTGSTDTQYF.